The 17 T cell receptor beta chains given below trace back to one sample, sequenced in a study of PD-1 blockade in mismatch repair-deficient tumors. Some clones are missing from TCRdb's copy, which holds only in-frame ones; the method was immunoSEQ multiplex PCR. The table lists about 100,000 clones, 82% of them singletons, with around 5.8% in the top ten. This specimen consisted of peripheral blood, obtained 30 to 36 weeks after starting pembrolizumab. Receptors were obtained from an adult with mismatch repair-deficient cancer.

This sequence joins TRBV9 and TRBJ2-5; maybe TRBD1 (6 bases). Trimming left V 4 bases short and J 2 bases short, with 15 bases between. The CDR3 is 15 amino acids. Germline CDR1 SGDLS, CDR2 YYNGEE. CDR3 loop: CASSNSGTTQETQYF. The CDR3 DNA is TGTGCCAGCAGCAACTCCGGGACAACGCAAGAGACCCAGTACTTC.

This clone was found a few times. V is TRBV11-2 and J is TRBJ2-1, with no clear D. The CDR3 contains 11 residues. Per the germline V gene, CDR1 is SGHAT and CDR2 is FQNNGV. V lost 0 bases to trimming and J lost 7 bases, with 1 base between them. The CDR3 spells CASSLDNEQFF. The CDR3 coding sequence is TGTGCCAGCAGCTTAGATAATGAGCAGTTCTTC.

Only a few counts were recorded for this clone. The chain recombines TRBV19 with TRBJ1-5; maybe TRBD1 (6 bases). Germline lookup yields CDR1 LNHDA and CDR2 SQIVND (reference sequence). The CDR3 extends over 15 amino acids. V shed 7 bases and J shed 7 bases, with 20 bases lying between them. CDR3 amino acids: CASTSGRGERQPQHF. CDR3 nucleotide sequence: TGTGCCAGTACCTCCGGGAGGGGGGAGAGGCAGCCCCAGCATTTT.

This chain connects TRBV18 to TRBJ2-1, with D perhaps matching TRBD1 (6 bases). V shed 3 bases and J shed 12 bases, with 12 bases lying between them. The CDR3 is made up of 12 amino acids. Germline CDR1 reads KGHSH; CDR2 reads LQKENI. The CDR3 protein is CASSPGAVGQFF. As DNA, the CDR3 is TGTGCCAGCTCACCGGGGGCGGTTGGGCAGTTCTTC.

The chain joins TRBV6-5 to TRBJ2-7; TRBD2 might be the D (6 bases). The V and J ends lost 7 bases and 0 bases respectively, with 16 bases between them. Germline CDR1 is MNHEY and CDR2 is SVGAGI. This CDR3 region has 15 residues. The chain's CDR3 is CASTEVGGNSYEQYF. In nucleotides, the CDR3 is TGTGCCAGCACCGAGGTTGGCGGGAACTCCTACGAGCAGTACTTC.

V usage is TRBV27 and J usage is TRBJ2-4, with 9 bases fitting TRBD1. Germline V lookup: CDR1 MNHEY, CDR2 SMNVEV (reference sequence). CDR3 length equals 16 residues. V was clipped by 5 bases and J by 2 bases; unmatched bases: 7. CDR3 in amino acids: CASSPWDRATKNIQYF. DNA of the CDR3: TGTGCCAGCAGTCCCTGGGACAGGGCTACCAAAAACATTCAGTACTTC.

The V and J genes are TRBV7-6 and TRBJ1-1; a weak D match, TRBD1 (5 bases). The CDR3 contains 14 residues. Per the germline V gene, CDR1 is SGHVS and CDR2 is FNYEAQ. The V end was cut by 1 base, the J end by 1 base, with 7 bases between. CDR3 nucleotides: TGTGCCAGCAGCTTAGTAGGGGAGAACACTGAAGCTTTCTTT. Amino acid sequence: CASSLVGENTEAFF.

The V call is TRBV6-1, the J call TRBJ2-1; 11 bases match TRBD1. V lost 6 bases to trimming and J lost 2 bases; unmatched junction nucleotides: 3. From germline, CDR1 is MNHNS and CDR2 SASEGT. The CDR3 runs to 15 residues. The CDR3 region is CASRSGQGAYNEQFF. In DNA form, the CDR3 reads TGTGCCAGCAGATCGGGACAGGGGGCCTACAATGAGCAGTTCTTC.

The sample holds a few counts of this clone. The V and J genes are TRBV18 and TRBJ1-1; D uncertain. CDR3 length: 12 amino acids. CDR1 is KGHSH and CDR2 is LQKENI in the germline V gene. V lost 1 base, J lost 6 bases, and 6 bases lay in between. The CDR3 nucleotides are TGTGCCAGCTCACCACGTGGGTCTGAAGCTTTCTTT. It yields the protein CASSPRGSEAFF.

V is TRBV6-5 and J is TRBJ2-5; 12 nucleotides match TRBD2. The CDR3 runs to 14 residues. CDR1 is MNHEY and CDR2 is SVGAGI in the germline V gene. V lost 6 bases, J lost 5 bases, and 4 bases stayed unmatched. Written as DNA, the CDR3 is TGTGCCAGCAGACTAGCGGGAGGTATTGAGACCCAGTACTTC. This translates into CASRLAGGIETQYF.

This clone appeared once. Here the CDR3 reads CASSNDRAYEQFF. CDR3 coding DNA: TGTGCCAGCAGCAACGACAGGGCCTATGAGCAGTTCTTC. V is TRBV11-2 and J is TRBJ2-1; 7 nucleotides match TRBD1. The V gene's germline CDR1 is SGHAT and CDR2 FQNNGV. CDR3 length equals 13 residues. V lost 5 bases and J lost 8; bases outside the gene matches: 6.

The rearrangement uses TRBV6-5 and TRBJ2-1; tentative D call: TRBD1 (5 bases). CDR1 MNHEY and CDR2 SVGAGI come from the germline V gene. The ends were cut back, 7 bases at V and 7 bases at J, with 11 bases in the middle. The CDR3 length is 12 residues. The CDR3 loop reads CASTDAGNEQFF. The CDR3 DNA follows: TGTGCCAGCACTGATGCAGGGAATGAGCAGTTCTTC.

V and J are TRBV6-1 and TRBJ1-5; a possible D gene is TRBD1 (6 bases). Trimming pared 10 bases from V and 10 bases from J, leaving 17 bases between. The length of the CDR3 is 12 residues. Germline CDR1 and CDR2: MNHNS and SASEGT. CDR3 coding DNA: TGTGCCATAGGACAGCCGCCTAGCCCCCAGCATTTT. This sequence encodes CAIGQPPSPQHF.

The V call is TRBV6-1, the J call TRBJ2-3; D is undetermined. CDR1 MNHNS and CDR2 SASEGT come from the germline V gene. This CDR3 contains 14 residues. V lost 8 bases, J lost 9 bases, and 21 bases lay in between. As DNA, the CDR3 is TGTGCCAGCCAATCGGAACCCGCACAAAGGACGCAGTATTTT. The encoded protein is CASQSEPAQRTQYF.

V and J are TRBV6-1 and TRBJ1-4; 7 bases are shared with TRBD1. V shed 7 bases, J shed 8 bases, and the junction held 13 bases outside the gene matches. From germline, CDR1 is MNHNS and CDR2 SASEGT. CDR3 length: 15 residues. CDR3 sequence reads: CASTKAGQPGEKLFF. DNA for the CDR3: TGTGCCAGCACGAAGGCGGGACAGCCTGGGGAAAAACTGTTTTTT.

This chain connects TRBV18 to TRBJ1-1; TRBD1 might be the D (5 bases). The CDR3 runs to 17 residues. Germline assignment: CDR1 KGHSH and CDR2 LQKENI. The V end was cut by 4 bases, the J end by 0 bases, with 18 bases between. The CDR3 DNA reads TGTGCCAGCTCACAACCAAGCCAGGGAGGGATGAACACTGAAGCTTTCTTT. This encodes CASSQPSQGGMNTEAFF.

CDR3 loop: CASSEYKGSYEQYF. The CDR3 region has the DNA TGTGCCAGCAGTGAATATAAAGGCTCCTACGAGCAGTACTTC. V and J are TRBV25-1 and TRBJ2-7; D unclear. V dropped 0 bases and J dropped 0 bases, with 6 bases sitting between them. The CDR3 is 14 amino acids. CDR1 is MGHDK, CDR2 SYGVNS, per germline.